One and the same sample provided the 23 T cell receptor beta chains below, sequenced in a study of graft-versus-host responses after intestinal transplantation. Produced via immunoSEQ multiplex PCR; TCRdb's table is partial and in-frame only. The data show approximately 24,000 clones, with around 96% seen just once and 0.75% to 0.95% held by the top ten. The material was PBMCs, obtained approximately 32 days after intestinal transplant. These receptors originate from a human patient who received an intestinal transplant, so some T cells may come from the graft donor.

The chain recombines TRBV28 with TRBJ1-5; 7 bases match TRBD1. CDR3 length: 15 amino acids. Germline CDR1 is MDHEN and CDR2 is SYDVKM. V trimming: 4 bases; J trimming: 1 base; junction bases outside the gene matches: 4. The CDR3 DNA follows: TGTGCCAGCAGTTCAGGGACAGCCAGCAATCAGCCCCAGCATTTT. It specifies CASSSGTASNQPQHF.

The chain joins TRBV11-2 to TRBJ2-1, with 7 bases identical to TRBD1. Germline assignment: CDR1 SGHAT and CDR2 FQNNGV. This CDR3 has 15 amino acids. V dropped 5 bases and J dropped 4; count of bases not matched to a gene: 8. The CDR3 is CASSPRTGQYNEQFF. Here the CDR3 DNA reads TGTGCCAGCAGCCCTAGGACGGGACAGTACAATGAGCAGTTCTTC.

V gene TRBV6-5 combines with J gene TRBJ2-1; 7 nucleotides align to TRBD2. The CDR3 sequence is 15 residues long. Trimming at V came to 3 bases and at J to 5 bases, leaving 7 bases not matched to a gene. Per germline, CDR1 MNHEY and CDR2 SVGAGI. The CDR3 reads CASSYGTGGNNEQFF. The CDR3, as DNA: TGTGCCAGCAGTTATGGGACGGGGGGTAACAATGAGCAGTTCTTC.

In the case of this clone: The same CDR3 can be traced to other DNA sequences in this sample. CDR3: CASSPPRTGARLAQYF. The CDR3 DNA follows: TGTGCCAGCTCACCACCCAGGACAGGGGCCCGATTAGCCCAGTACTTC. The genes are TRBV18 and TRBJ2-5; 9 bases match TRBD1. CDR1 KGHSH and CDR2 LQKENI come from the germline V gene. The V segment lost 0 bases and the J segment 9 bases; nucleotides outside the gene matches: 11. This CDR3 comprises 16 residues.

In DNA, the CDR3 is TGTGCCAGCAGCCCCACCTACTCCCAAGAGACCCAGTACTTC. It specifies CASSPTYSQETQYF. This chain uses TRBV7-8 with TRBJ2-5, with unresolved D. The CDR3 is made up of 14 amino acids. Per the germline V gene, CDR1 is SGHVS and CDR2 is FQNEAQ. Between the trimmed V and J ends, which lost 5 bases and 1 base, there was a span of 11 bases.

With respect to this clone: The germline gene is not matched at one end of the junction; a read error may be the cause. The J gene is TRBJ2-7, the V gene TRBV30; 7 bases are a match to TRBD1. Germline CDR1 reads GTSNPN; CDR2 reads SVGIG (reference sequence). The length of the CDR3 is 12 residues. The CDR3 here is CAWGRLGQSISF. CDR3 bases: TGTGCCTGGGGTCGGCTGGGACAGTCAATTAGCTTC.

The chain is built from TRBV6-4 and TRBJ2-3; 10 bases agree with TRBD1. V shed 0 bases, J shed 4 bases, and the junction held 1 base outside the gene matches. Per the germline V gene, CDR1 is MRHNA and CDR2 is SNTAGT. The CDR3 is made up of 15 amino acids. This CDR3 is CASSDSTGGADTQYF. DNA for the CDR3: TGTGCCAGCAGTGACTCGACAGGGGGCGCAGATACGCAGTATTTT.

The rearrangement uses TRBV2 and TRBJ2-7; D may be TRBD2 (5 bases). Trimming shortened V by 6 bases and J by 6 bases, and 15 bases separated the two germline ends. Germline values: CDR1 SNHLY, CDR2 FYNNEI. The CDR3 totals 13 residues. The DNA for the CDR3 is TGTGCCAGCAGCCTAATAGAGGGAACCGAGCAGTACTTC. Amino acids: CASSLIEGTEQYF.

V and J are TRBV21-1 and TRBJ2-3; the D segment call TRBD2 is taken from the table without a DNA check. TRBV21-1 corresponds to a pseudogene. The CDR3 spans 20 residues. CDR3 DNA: TGTGCCAGCAGCAGAAGGTACCGAGGGTCTAGCCCTTATCTCACAGATACGCAGTATTTT. It codes for CASSRRYRGSSPYLTDTQYF.

This clone was detected only a few times. The V call is TRBV19, the J call TRBJ2-6; no reliable D call. This CDR3 contains 18 residues. The V gene's germline CDR1 is LNHDA and CDR2 SQIVND (reference sequence). The V gene lost 6 bases and the J gene lost 0 bases, with 18 bases spanning the gap. CDR3 coding DNA: TGTGCCAGTAGAGGTCTAGGCAGAACCAGCTCTGGGGCCAACGTCCTGACTTTC. Protein product: CASRGLGRTSSGANVLTF.

The V and J genes are TRBV5-1 and TRBJ2-7, with D unresolved. V was trimmed by 0 bases and J by 3 bases, leaving 1 base between them. This CDR3 has 11 residues. Germline CDR1 and CDR2: SGHRS and YFSETQ. In DNA form, the CDR3 reads TGCGCCAGCAGCTTGGACTACGAGCAGTACTTC. It is translated as CASSLDYEQYF.

The rearrangement joins TRBV27 to TRBJ2-7; no firm D call. Germline assignment: CDR1 MNHEY and CDR2 SMNVEV (reference sequence). The CDR3 runs 14 residues. Trimming took 4 bases from V and 2 from J, leaving 12 bases between them. The CDR3 coding sequence is TGTGCCAGCAGTTCCCGGACGGAGACCTACGAGCAGTACTTC. Protein sequence: CASSSRTETYEQYF.

This sequence joins TRBV5-1 and TRBJ2-1, with D perhaps TRBD2 (6 bases). V was clipped by 2 bases and J by 2 bases, with 20 bases between them. The CDR3 is made up of 18 amino acids. CDR1 and CDR2 from the germline V gene are SGHRS and YFSETQ. The CDR3: CASSFWIAAEETYNEQFF. DNA of the CDR3: TGCGCCAGCAGCTTCTGGATAGCGGCGGAGGAGACCTACAATGAGCAGTTCTTC.

The chain carries TRBV5-4 and TRBJ2-5; 7 nucleotides line up with TRBD1. With 2 bases clipped from V and 2 bases from J, the junction kept 3 bases outside the gene matches. The germline CDR1 and CDR2 sequences are SGHNT and YYREEE (reference sequence). The CDR3 extends over 14 amino acids. The DNA of the CDR3 is TGTGCCAGCAGCTTCCCGGGACAGCAAGAGACCCAGTACTTC. Its translation is CASSFPGQQETQYF. Drawing the rest from reference TRBV5-4 and TRBJ2-5, the complete variable domain is ETGVTQSPTHLIKTRGQQVTLRCSSQSGHNTVSWYQQALGQGPQFIFQYYREEENGRGNFPPRFSGLQFPNYSSELNVNALELDDSALYLCASSFPGQQETQYFGPGTRLLVL.

Concerning this clone itself: Compared with germline, one end of the junction differs, possibly owing to a read error. The sample has other DNA sequences that encode this CDR3 too. The rearrangement joins TRBV4-2 to TRBJ1-5; maybe TRBD1 (6 bases). Germline V lookup: CDR1 LGHNA, CDR2 YNFKEQ. This CDR3 is 16 amino acids long. DNA for the CDR3: TGTGCCAGCAGCCTAGGGCCGCCAGGGGACAATCAACCCCAGCATTTT. Its protein is CASSLGPPGDNQPQHF.

This sequence joins TRBV18 and TRBJ2-5, with D possibly being TRBD2 (6 bases). In germline, CDR1 is KGHSH, CDR2 LQKENI. The CDR3 is 16 amino acids. Trimming pared 3 bases from V and 5 bases from J, leaving 19 bases between. Written as DNA, the CDR3 is TGTGCCAGCTCACCCTCGGGAGCTTCTCTGGGGGAGACCCAGTACTTC. Protein product: CASSPSGASLGETQYF.

This clone was recorded once. The chain combines TRBV4-1 with TRBJ2-7; 10 bases agree with TRBD1. The length of the CDR3 is 16 residues. CDR1 is MGHRA, CDR2 YSYEKL, per germline. The ends lost 4 bases at V and 7 bases at J; junction bases unmatched: 13. The CDR3 spells CASSPNDRGRDSEQYF. The DNA of the CDR3 is TGCGCCAGCAGCCCGAACGACAGGGGGCGCGACTCAGAGCAGTACTTC.

This chain uses TRBV7-6 with TRBJ2-2; D unresolved. Germline V lookup: CDR1 SGHVS, CDR2 FNYEAQ. The V end lost 11 bases, the J end lost 4 bases, and 5 bases lay between the germline ends. This CDR3 has 10 amino acids. The CDR3 loop reads CASGTGELFF. DNA of the CDR3: TGTGCCTCAGGCACCGGGGAGCTGTTTTTT.

This chain uses TRBV19 with TRBJ1-2, with D maybe TRBD1 (5 bases). Germline values: CDR1 LNHDA, CDR2 SQIVND (reference sequence). V shed 5 bases and J shed 6 bases, with 28 bases lying between them. The CDR3 consists of 18 residues. This CDR3 reads CASSPTSRTGSLFNGYTF. Written as DNA, the CDR3 is TGTGCCAGTAGTCCAACATCCCGAACAGGCTCTTTATTTAATGGCTACACCTTC. Full variable domain (remainder filled in from reference TRBV19 and TRBJ1-2): DGGITQSPKYLFRKEGQNVTLSCEQNLNHDAMYWYRQDPGQGLRLIYYSQIVNDFQKGDIAEGYSVSREKKESFPLTVTSAQKNPTAFYLCASSPTSRTGSLFNGYTFGSGTRLTVV.

The J gene is TRBJ2-7, the V gene TRBV28; 7 bases are shared with TRBD1. CDR3 size: 15 residues. V lost 6 bases and J lost 0; bases outside the gene matches: 8. CDR1 is MDHEN and CDR2 is SYDVKM in the germline V gene. In DNA, the CDR3 is TGTGCCAGCAGGCCCCGGGACAGAAGCTCCTACGAGCAGTACTTC. It encodes CASRPRDRSSYEQYF.

CDR3 nucleotides: TGTGCCAGAGTACTGAGCTCTGGAAACACCATATATTTT. It yields the protein CARVLSSGNTIYF. The chain has TRBV7-8 and TRBJ1-3; D is unclear. The CDR3 runs to 13 residues. Germline V gives CDR1 SGHVS, CDR2 FQNEAQ. Trimming left V 9 bases short and J 0 bases short, with 9 bases between.

V is TRBV29-1 and J is TRBJ2-3; D remains unclear. This CDR3 contains 10 residues. In germline, CDR1 is SQVTM, CDR2 ANQGSEA. V shed 7 bases and J shed 6 bases, with 8 bases lying between them. The CDR3 loop reads CSGYKDTQYF. Here the CDR3 DNA reads TGCAGCGGGTACAAGGATACGCAGTATTTT.

The rearrangement joins TRBV7-9 to TRBJ2-3, with D uncertain. The V end lost 0 bases, the J end lost 4 bases, and 5 bases lay between the germline ends. The CDR3 extends over 13 amino acids. The germline V gene encodes CDR1 SEHNR and CDR2 FQNEAQ (reference sequence). The chain's CDR3 is CASSLALADTQYF. The CDR3 region has the DNA TGTGCCAGCAGCTTAGCCCTTGCAGATACGCAGTATTTT.